The sample holds a few counts of the clone carrying this TCR beta chain. Its antigen is still unknown. Deletions cut 5 bases from V and 5 bases from J, with 11 bases between. This CDR3 region has 13 residues. Germline V gene lookup returns CDR1 SGHNT and CDR2 YYREEE (reference sequence). Primers for the PCR totalled 60 Vbeta and 13 Jbeta. Libraries were prepared by immunoSEQ multiplex PCR; TCRdb keeps only in-frame clonotypes and omits some of them. The sample carries fewer than 250,000 clones, roughly 85% recorded once. This entry comes from a study of cytomegalovirus exposure and HLA in healthy donors. Study-wide findings and caveats: The authors listed 164 TCR beta chains as cytomegalovirus-associated. By a later analysis, the bulk of CMV-associated TCR beta chains appeared HLA-restricted. Differences between HLA loci emerged in a later analysis of TCR association rates, with DRB1 most and HLA-C fewest.

The J gene is TRBJ2-1, the V gene TRBV5-4; TRBD1 might be the D (6 bases). The sample comprised PBMCs. This receptor was identified in a male donor in good health and CMV-seronegative. This CDR3 is CASRPTGNNEQFF. The DNA for the CDR3 is TGTGCCAGCAGGCCGACAGGAAACAATGAGCAGTTCTTC. Supplemented by reference TRBV5-4 and TRBJ2-1, the full variable domain reads ETGVTQSPTHLIKTRGQQVTLRCSSQSGHNTVSWYQQALGQGPQFIFQYYREEENGRGNFPPRFSGLQFPNYSSELNVNALELDDSALYLCASRPTGNNEQFFGPGTRLTVL.